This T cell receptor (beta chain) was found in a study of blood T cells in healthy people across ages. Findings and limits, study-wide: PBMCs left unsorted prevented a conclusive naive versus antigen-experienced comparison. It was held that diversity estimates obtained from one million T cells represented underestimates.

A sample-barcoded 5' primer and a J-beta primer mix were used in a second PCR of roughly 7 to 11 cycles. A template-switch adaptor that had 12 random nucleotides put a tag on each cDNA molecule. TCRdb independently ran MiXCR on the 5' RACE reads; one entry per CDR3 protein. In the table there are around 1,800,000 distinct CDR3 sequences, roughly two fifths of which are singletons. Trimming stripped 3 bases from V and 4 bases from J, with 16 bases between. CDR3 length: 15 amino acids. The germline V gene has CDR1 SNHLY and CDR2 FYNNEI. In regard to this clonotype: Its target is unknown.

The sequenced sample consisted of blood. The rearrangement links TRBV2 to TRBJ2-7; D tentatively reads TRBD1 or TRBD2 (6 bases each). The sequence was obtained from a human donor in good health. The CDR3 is CASSDGGFRVYEQYF. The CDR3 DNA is TGTGCCAGCAGTGACGGGGGCTTTCGGGTTTACGAGCAGTACTTC.